This T cell receptor beta chain was recovered during a study of early T cells in non-severe SARS-CoV-2 infection. The germline CDR1 and CDR2 sequences are SGHVS and FNYEAQ. The CDR3 contains 15 residues. The V gene lost 5 bases and the J gene lost 7 bases, with 20 bases spanning the gap. This clonotype has ten or more counts. MiXCR, run by TCRdb on the 5' RACE reads, gives a single entry per CDR3 protein. The table lists over 30,000 distinct CDR3 sequences, about 4.3% of them singletons. V is TRBV7-6 and J is TRBJ2-5; a possible D gene is TRBD2 (5 bases). Sequenced material: whole blood. The receptor comes from an adult who was a healthcare worker with PCR-confirmed SARS-CoV-2 infection or an uninfected control (not recorded which). The CDR3 spells CASSVTRAAEATQYF. CDR3 nucleotides: TGTGCCAGCAGCGTTACTAGGGCCGCGGAGGCGACCCAGTACTTC.